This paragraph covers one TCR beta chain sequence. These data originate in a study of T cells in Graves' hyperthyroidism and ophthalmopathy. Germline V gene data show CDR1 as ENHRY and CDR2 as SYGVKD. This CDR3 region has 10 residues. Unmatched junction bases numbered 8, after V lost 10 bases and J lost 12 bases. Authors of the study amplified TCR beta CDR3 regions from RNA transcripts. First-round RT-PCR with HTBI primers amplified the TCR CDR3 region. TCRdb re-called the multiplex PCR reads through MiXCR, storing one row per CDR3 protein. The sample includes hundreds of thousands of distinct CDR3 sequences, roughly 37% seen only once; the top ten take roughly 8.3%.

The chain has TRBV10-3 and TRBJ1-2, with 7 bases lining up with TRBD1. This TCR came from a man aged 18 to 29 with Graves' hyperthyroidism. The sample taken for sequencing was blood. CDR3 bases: TGTGCCACCGCCGGGACAGCACACACCTTC. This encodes CATAGTAHTF.